Presented here are 27 T cell receptor beta chains from one specimen sequenced in a study of cytomegalovirus exposure and HLA in healthy donors (dated 2017 in TCRdb). Library preparation was by the immunoSEQ multiplex PCR assay. For the multiplex PCR, a mixture combining 60 forward primers for TCR Vbeta segments and 13 reverse primers for TCR Jbeta segments was used. The source is immuneACCESS, and TCRdb retained only in-frame sequences with V and J called. Part of the clones is not carried over; for the studies checked, unresolved V genes explain less than half of this, and the remainder is unexplained. This sample comprises under 150,000 clones, roughly 88% of them detected only once. The top ten hold 1.5% to 2% of the sample. Sequenced input: PBMCs. Every receptor here comes from a boy younger than 18 in good health and CMV-seronegative.

The chain uses TRBV15 and TRBJ1-2; no clear D gene. This CDR3 contains 14 residues. Deletions cut 5 bases from V and 8 bases from J, with 18 bases between. Germline V gene data show CDR1 as LNHNV and CDR2 as YYDKDF (reference sequence). The CDR3 sequence is CATSRPQRAQGYTF. The DNA for the CDR3 is TGTGCCACCAGCCGACCCCAGCGGGCGCAGGGCTACACCTTC.

CDR3 nucleotides: TGTGCCAGCAGCGACAGGGCCCTTGATTATGGCTACACCTTC. Amino acids: CASSDRALDYGYTF. The chain couples TRBV7-8 to TRBJ1-2; TRBD1 agrees at 7 bases. J was trimmed by 5 bases and V by 5 bases; bases with no gene match: 8. Germline V CDR1 and CDR2: SGHVS, FQNEAQ. The CDR3 length is 14 residues.

The J gene is TRBJ2-3, the V gene TRBV10-3; 14 bases map to TRBD2. This CDR3 is built from 14 residues. The germline V gene has CDR1 ENHRY and CDR2 SYGVKD. V gave up 5 bases and J gave up 6 bases; unmatched junction bases: 1. The CDR3 bases are TGTGCCATCAGTTGGACTAGCGGGGGGGATACGCAGTATTTT. This gives the protein CAISWTSGGDTQYF.

The CDR3 loop is CASSQQGGDQPQHF. The CDR3 DNA sequence: TGTGCCAGCAGCCAACAGGGGGGAGATCAGCCCCAGCATTTT. V and J are TRBV7-2 and TRBJ1-5; 8 bases line up with TRBD1. J lost 5 bases, V lost 5 bases, and 5 bases had no gene match. From germline, CDR1 is SGHTA and CDR2 FQGNSA. The CDR3 length is 14 residues.

The chain is built from TRBV30 and TRBJ2-1; 14 nucleotides line up with TRBD2. CDR3 length equals 17 residues. CDR1 is GTSNPN and CDR2 is SVGIG in the germline V gene (reference sequence). Unmatched junction bases numbered 9, after V lost 0 bases and J lost 8 bases. This CDR3 reads CAWSVRRGTSGSDEQFF. In DNA, the CDR3 is TGTGCCTGGAGTGTACGCCGCGGGACTAGCGGGAGCGATGAGCAGTTCTTC.

The CDR3 DNA sequence: TGTGCCAGCTCACCAGAGGGGGCAGGCGAGCAGTACTTC. This codes for CASSPEGAGEQYF. The V and J genes are TRBV18 and TRBJ2-7; 7 nucleotides agree with TRBD1. The CDR3 loop spans 13 amino acids. Germline V gene sequence: CDR1 KGHSH, CDR2 LQKENI. V lost 2 bases to trimming and J lost 6 bases; unmatched junction nucleotides: 4.

The V gene is TRBV5-1, the J gene TRBJ2-1; D is possibly TRBD2 (6 bases). Germline loops: CDR1 SGHRS, CDR2 YFSETQ. Trimming left V 7 bases short and J 6 bases short, with 17 bases between. The CDR3 totals 14 residues. The CDR3 spells CASPVGSRFNEQFF. The CDR3 DNA is TGCGCCAGCCCCGTCGGGAGCAGGTTCAATGAGCAGTTCTTC.

This chain connects TRBV18 to TRBJ1-1, with a weak D call TRBD1 (5 bases). V lost 2 bases and J lost 5, with 15 bases in between. CDR3 length equals 15 residues. Germline V gene data show CDR1 as KGHSH and CDR2 as LQKENI. The CDR3 nucleotides are TGTGCCAGCTCACCAGGCTGGGGCGTTAAGACTGAAGCTTTCTTT. As protein: CASSPGWGVKTEAFF.

This clone has only one observation. Possible read error: a much larger clone is one base away. This specimen includes other DNA sequences encoding the same CDR3. The V and J genes are TRBV10-3 and TRBJ2-1, with D possibly matching TRBD1 (5 bases). The V and J ends lost 2 bases and 7 bases respectively, with 6 bases between them. This CDR3 has 12 amino acids. CDR1 is ENHRY, CDR2 SYGVKD, per germline. CDR3 bases: TGTGCCATCAGTGAGAGGGGAAATGAGCAGTTCTTC. Protein: CAISERGNEQFF.

This rearrangement joins TRBV29-1 to TRBJ2-5, with 12 bases identical to TRBD2. J was trimmed by 4 bases and V by 6 bases; bases with no gene match: 6. This CDR3 is built from 14 residues. Germline assignment: CDR1 SQVTM and CDR2 ANQGSEA. The CDR3, as DNA: TGCAGCGTCCCTAGCGGGGGGGGCTCAGAGACCCAGTACTTC. Amino acids: CSVPSGGGSETQYF. The whole variable domain, filled in from reference TRBV29-1 and TRBJ2-5, reads SAVISQKPSRDICQRGTSLTIQCQVDSQVTMMFWYRQQPGQSLTLIATANQGSEATYESGFVIDKFPISRPNLTFSTLTVSNMSPEDSSIYLCSVPSGGGSETQYFGPGTRLLVL.

The chain links TRBV4-1 to TRBJ1-1; perhaps TRBD1 as D (5 bases). The CDR3 loop spans 16 amino acids. Germline CDR1 is MGHRA and CDR2 is YSYEKL. Trimming removed 1 base from V and 4 bases from J, with 16 bases in between. The DNA of the CDR3 is TGCGCCAGCAGCCAAGCTGGGGGGAGACTGTCCACTGAAGCTTTCTTT. It encodes CASSQAGGRLSTEAFF.

The gene calls are TRBV11-2 and TRBJ2-7, with no clear D. Trimming shortened V by 0 bases and J by 0 bases, and 9 bases separated the two germline ends. From germline, CDR1 is SGHAT and CDR2 FQNNGV. This CDR3 region has 15 residues. CDR3 DNA: TGTGCCAGCAGCTTAGATTTTAAGAGCTCCTACGAGCAGTACTTC. Protein: CASSLDFKSSYEQYF.

This chain uses TRBV19 with TRBJ1-5, with D unresolved. V was clipped by 7 bases and J by 5 bases, with 15 bases between them. The germline V gene has CDR1 LNHDA and CDR2 SQIVND (reference sequence). This CDR3 spans 14 amino acids. This CDR3 is CASTYLGGDQPQHF. The DNA for the CDR3 is TGTGCCAGTACCTACTTGGGAGGCGATCAGCCCCAGCATTTT.

The J gene is TRBJ2-7, the V gene TRBV7-2, with 8 bases that match TRBD2. After removal of 0 bases from V and 6 bases from J, the junction contained 4 bases not matched to a gene. The CDR3 has 14 amino acids. The germline V gene encodes CDR1 SGHTA and CDR2 FQGNSA. This chain's CDR3 is CASSLAAGVVEQYF. CDR3 bases: TGTGCCAGCAGCTTAGCAGCGGGAGTGGTCGAGCAGTACTTC. The full variable domain, rest sourced from reference TRBV7-2 and TRBJ2-7, is GAGVSQSPSNKVTEKGKDVELRCDPISGHTALYWYRQSLGQGLEFLIYFQGNSAPDKSGLPSDRFSAERTGGSVSTLTIQRTQQEDSAVYLCASSLAAGVVEQYFGPGTRLTVT.

This chain links TRBV5-1 with TRBJ1-4; perhaps TRBD1 as D (5 bases). Per germline, CDR1 SGHRS and CDR2 YFSETQ. V lost 2 bases and J 5 bases, leaving 7 bases between the germline ends. The CDR3 sequence is 13 residues long. The CDR3 region is CASSFAGNEKLFF. DNA for the CDR3: TGCGCCAGCAGCTTCGCAGGGAATGAAAAACTGTTTTTT.

The sample holds a few counts of this clone. This chain's CDR3 is CASSLNSHSNQPQHF. The CDR3, as DNA: TGTGCCAGCAGCTTGAACAGCCATAGCAATCAGCCCCAGCATTTT. The chain uses TRBV5-5 and TRBJ1-5; D remains unclear. CDR1 is SGHKS and CDR2 is YYEKEE in the germline V gene (reference sequence). Trimming removed 1 base at V and 0 bases at J, with 8 bases between. The CDR3 length is 15 residues.

Details on this clone: At one end the junction does not follow the germline gene, possibly because of a read error. V and J are TRBV7-9 and TRBJ1-1; D call uncertain. Looked up from germline, CDR1 is SEHNR and CDR2 is FQNEAQ (reference sequence). CDR3 size: 13 residues. DNA for the CDR3: TGTGCCAGCAGCTTATCGGGGAACCCTGAAGCTTTCTTT. This gives the protein CASSLSGNPEAFF.

This sequence joins TRBV5-3 and TRBJ2-5, with 13 bases fitting TRBD2. TRBV5-3 belongs to the ORF category, with a function that is uncertain. There are 18 residues in the CDR3. Trimming cost V 4 bases and J 1 base; bases outside gene matches: 10. The CDR3: CARSPGLAGEETQETQYF. CDR3 DNA sequence: TGTGCCAGAAGCCCCGGACTAGCGGGGGAAGAAACCCAAGAGACCCAGTACTTC.

Written as DNA, the CDR3 is TGTGCCAGCAGCCAAGACTGGACAGGTGATTCCTACGAGCAGTACTTC. This translates into CASSQDWTGDSYEQYF. The chain employs TRBV14 and TRBJ2-7, with 7 nucleotides matching TRBD1. Germline values: CDR1 SGHDN, CDR2 FVKESK. The V and J ends lost 0 bases and 1 base, in that order; junction bases with no gene match: 6. The CDR3 is made up of 16 amino acids.

This clone was seen once. The V gene is TRBV11-1, the J gene TRBJ2-5, with D uncertain. From germline, CDR1 is SGHAT and CDR2 FQDESV (reference sequence). CDR3 size: 14 residues. V was shortened by 1 base and J by 4 bases, with 10 bases between the two germline ends. The CDR3 loop is CASSLGYSGETQYF. CDR3 nucleotides: TGTGCCAGCAGCTTAGGTTACAGTGGAGAGACCCAGTACTTC.

A word on this clone: Germline is not matched at one junction end, which may reflect a read error. The rearrangement uses TRBV11-2 and TRBJ2-7; D is perhaps TRBD1 (6 bases). Germline loops: CDR1 SGHAT, CDR2 FQNNGV. The CDR3 is 12 residues long. CDR3 nucleotide sequence: TGTGCCAGCAGCTTAGATAAGGGGGAGCCGTACTTC. Translating gives CASSLDKGEPYF.

The chain has TRBV5-1 and TRBJ2-5, with D possibly TRBD2 on 6 matching bases. The CDR3 length is 13 residues. Germline CDR1 and CDR2: SGHRS and YFSETQ. V was cut by 4 bases and J by 5 bases, with 12 bases left in between. CDR3 protein: CASSLGGEETQYF. The CDR3 DNA reads as TGCGCCAGCAGCCTGGGCGGGGAGGAGACCCAGTACTTC.

This clone was detected once. The chain is built from TRBV30 and TRBJ2-2; D is undetermined. The CDR3 is 13 amino acids. Per the germline V gene, CDR1 is GTSNPN and CDR2 is SVGIG (reference sequence). The V and J ends lost 5 bases and 1 base respectively, with 8 bases between them. CDR3: CAWESENTGELFF. CDR3 DNA sequence: TGTGCCTGGGAATCAGAGAACACCGGGGAGCTGTTTTTT.

The rearrangement links TRBV11-2 to TRBJ2-3; D perhaps matches TRBD1 (6 bases). The germline CDR1 and CDR2 sequences are SGHAT and FQNNGV. V was trimmed by 7 bases and J by 2 bases, leaving 13 bases between them. The CDR3 consists of 14 residues. The CDR3 region is CASNRDISTDTQYF. The CDR3 DNA reads as TGTGCCAGCAATCGGGACATATCCACAGATACGCAGTATTTT.

This clone was picked up one time. The rearrangement links TRBV11-1 to TRBJ1-1; D unclear. Germline V gene sequence: CDR1 SGHAT, CDR2 FQDESV (reference sequence). This CDR3 is built from 14 residues. Deletions cut 5 bases from V and 0 bases from J, with 10 bases between. For the CDR3, the DNA is TGTGCCAGCAGCAACAGTGCAGTGAACACTGAAGCTTTCTTT. Translating it yields CASSNSAVNTEAFF.

The gene calls are TRBV7-2 and TRBJ2-7; no firm D call. The CDR3 covers 14 residues. Trimming removed 1 base at V and 0 bases at J, with 7 bases between. Germline V gene sequence: CDR1 SGHTA, CDR2 FQGNSA. The DNA of the CDR3 is TGTGCCAGCAGCTTAGTATTGCGCTCCTACGAGCAGTACTTC. This encodes CASSLVLRSYEQYF.

V gene TRBV11-2 combines with J gene TRBJ1-2, with D tentatively TRBD1 (6 bases). CDR1 is SGHAT, CDR2 FQNNGV, per germline. This CDR3 contains 13 residues. V shed 4 bases and J shed 13 bases, with 19 bases lying between them. The CDR3 region is CASSSLVGGAVTF. CDR3 coding DNA: TGTGCCAGCAGCTCCTTAGTGGGGGGGGCAGTCACCTTC.